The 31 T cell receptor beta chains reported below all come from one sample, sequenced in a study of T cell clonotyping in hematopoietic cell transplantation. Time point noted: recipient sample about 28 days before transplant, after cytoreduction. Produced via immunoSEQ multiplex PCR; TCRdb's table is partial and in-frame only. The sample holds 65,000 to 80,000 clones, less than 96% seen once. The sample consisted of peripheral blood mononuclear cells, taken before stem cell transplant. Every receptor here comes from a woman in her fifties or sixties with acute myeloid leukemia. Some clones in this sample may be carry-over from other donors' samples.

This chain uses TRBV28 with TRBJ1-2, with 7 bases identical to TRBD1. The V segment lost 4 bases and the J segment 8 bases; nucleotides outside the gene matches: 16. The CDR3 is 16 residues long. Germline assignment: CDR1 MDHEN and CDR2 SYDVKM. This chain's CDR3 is CASSSIPGQDAAGYTF. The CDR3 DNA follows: TGTGCCAGCAGTTCCATACCTGGACAGGATGCAGCCGGCTACACCTTC.

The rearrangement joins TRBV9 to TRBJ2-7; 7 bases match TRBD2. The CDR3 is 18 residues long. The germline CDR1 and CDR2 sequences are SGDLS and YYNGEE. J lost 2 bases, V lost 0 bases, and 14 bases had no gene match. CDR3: CASSVAVGSGEPTYEQYF. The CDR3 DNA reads TGTGCCAGCAGCGTAGCAGTCGGGAGCGGGGAGCCGACCTACGAGCAGTACTTC.

CDR3 nucleotides: TGTGCCAGCAGCACGGATACAGATACGCAGTATTTT. It codes for CASSTDTDTQYF. V and J are TRBV5-4 and TRBJ2-3, with D hard to call. This CDR3 has 12 residues. The ends were cut back, 4 bases at V and 3 bases at J, with 6 bases in the middle. Germline CDR1 and CDR2: SGHNT and YYREEE (reference sequence).

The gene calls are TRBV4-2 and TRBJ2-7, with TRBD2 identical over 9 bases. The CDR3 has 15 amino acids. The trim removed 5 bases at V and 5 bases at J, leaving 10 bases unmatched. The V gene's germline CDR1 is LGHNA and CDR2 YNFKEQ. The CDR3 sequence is CASSASGTSRDEQYF. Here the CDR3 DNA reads TGTGCCAGCAGCGCCTCCGGGACTAGCAGAGACGAGCAGTACTTC.

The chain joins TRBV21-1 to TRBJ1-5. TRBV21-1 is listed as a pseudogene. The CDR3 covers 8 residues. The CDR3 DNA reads TGTGTAGAGCAGCCCCAGCATTTT. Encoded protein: CVEQPQHF.

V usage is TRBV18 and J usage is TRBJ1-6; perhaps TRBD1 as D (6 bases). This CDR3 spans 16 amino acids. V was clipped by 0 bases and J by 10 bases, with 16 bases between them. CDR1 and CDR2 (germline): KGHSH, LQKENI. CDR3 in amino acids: CASSPPRDTGRSPLHF. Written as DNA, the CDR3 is TGTGCCAGCTCACCACCTAGGGACACGGGGAGGTCACCCCTCCACTTT.

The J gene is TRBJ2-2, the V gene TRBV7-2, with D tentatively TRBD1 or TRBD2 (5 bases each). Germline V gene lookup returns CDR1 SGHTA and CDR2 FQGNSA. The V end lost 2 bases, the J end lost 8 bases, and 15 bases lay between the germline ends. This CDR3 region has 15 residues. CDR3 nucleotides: TGTGCCAGCAGCTTACAATACGGGGCGCGTGGGGAGCTGTTTTTT. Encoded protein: CASSLQYGARGELFF. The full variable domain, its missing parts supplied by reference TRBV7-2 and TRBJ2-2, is GAGVSQSPSNKVTEKGKDVELRCDPISGHTALYWYRQSLGQGLEFLIYFQGNSAPDKSGLPSDRFSAERTGGSVSTLTIQRTQQEDSAVYLCASSLQYGARGELFFGEGSRLTVL.

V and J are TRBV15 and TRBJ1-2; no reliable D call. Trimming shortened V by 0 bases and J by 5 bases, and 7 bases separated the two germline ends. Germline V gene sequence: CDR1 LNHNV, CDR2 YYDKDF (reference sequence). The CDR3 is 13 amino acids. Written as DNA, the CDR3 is TGTGCCACCAGCAGAGATATGCGGTATGGCTACACCTTC. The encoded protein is CATSRDMRYGYTF.

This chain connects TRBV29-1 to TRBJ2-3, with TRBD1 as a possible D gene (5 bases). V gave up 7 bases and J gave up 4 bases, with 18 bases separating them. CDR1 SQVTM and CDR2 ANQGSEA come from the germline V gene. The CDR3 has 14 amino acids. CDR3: CSAQIGVSSDTQYF. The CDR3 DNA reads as TGCAGCGCCCAGATAGGGGTTAGTTCAGATACGCAGTATTTT.

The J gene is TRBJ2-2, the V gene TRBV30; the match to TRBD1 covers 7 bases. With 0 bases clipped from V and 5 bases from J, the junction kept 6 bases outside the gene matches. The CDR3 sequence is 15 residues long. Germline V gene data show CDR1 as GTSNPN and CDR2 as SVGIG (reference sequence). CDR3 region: CAWSVQGIGTGELFF. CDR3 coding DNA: TGTGCCTGGAGTGTACAGGGGATAGGGACCGGGGAGCTGTTTTTT. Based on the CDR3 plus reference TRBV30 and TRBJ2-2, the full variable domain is SQTIHQWPATLVQPVGSPLSLECTVEGTSNPNLYWYRQAAGRGLQLLFYSVGIGQISSEVPQNLSASRPQDRQFILSSKKLLLSDSGFYLCAWSVQGIGTGELFFGEGSRLTVL.

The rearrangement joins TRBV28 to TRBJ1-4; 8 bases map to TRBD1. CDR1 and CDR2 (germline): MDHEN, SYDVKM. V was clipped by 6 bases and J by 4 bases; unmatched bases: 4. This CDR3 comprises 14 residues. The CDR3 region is CASRRQGFNEKLFF. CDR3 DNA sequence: TGTGCCAGCAGGAGACAGGGGTTTAATGAAAAACTGTTTTTT.

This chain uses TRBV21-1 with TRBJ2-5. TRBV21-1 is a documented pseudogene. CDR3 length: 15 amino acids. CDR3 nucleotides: TGTGCCAGCAGCAAACGGGTGGGAACCCAAGAGACCCAGTACTTC. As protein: CASSKRVGTQETQYF.

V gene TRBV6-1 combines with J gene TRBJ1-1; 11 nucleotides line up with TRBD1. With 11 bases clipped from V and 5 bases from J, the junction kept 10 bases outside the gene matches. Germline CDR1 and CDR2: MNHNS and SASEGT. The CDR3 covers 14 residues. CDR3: CADQSRDRGTEAFF. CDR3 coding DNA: TGTGCCGACCAGTCCCGGGACAGGGGGACTGAAGCTTTCTTT.

The CDR3 sequence is CAWSVYGTNSPLHF. CDR3 DNA: TGTGCCTGGAGTGTATATGGGACTAATTCACCCCTCCACTTT. The rearrangement links TRBV30 to TRBJ1-6; D possibly corresponds to TRBD1 (5 bases). The length of the CDR3 is 14 residues. Germline values: CDR1 GTSNPN, CDR2 SVGIG (reference sequence). Trimming removed 0 bases at V and 6 bases at J, with 9 bases between.

CDR3 in amino acids: CASSDRGHGELFF. CDR3 sequence (DNA): TGTGCCAGCAGTGACCGGGGGCACGGGGAGCTGTTTTTT. The chain employs TRBV6-4 and TRBJ2-2; D may be TRBD1 or TRBD2 (6 bases each). In germline, CDR1 is MRHNA, CDR2 SNTAGT. The CDR3 consists of 13 residues. The V gene lost 2 bases and the J gene lost 7 bases, with 8 bases spanning the gap.

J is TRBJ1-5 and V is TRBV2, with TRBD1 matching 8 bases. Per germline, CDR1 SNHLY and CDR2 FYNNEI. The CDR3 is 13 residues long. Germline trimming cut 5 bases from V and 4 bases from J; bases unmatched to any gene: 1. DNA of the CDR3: TGTGCCAGCAGTAGACAGGGGAATCAGCCCCAGCATTTT. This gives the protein CASSRQGNQPQHF. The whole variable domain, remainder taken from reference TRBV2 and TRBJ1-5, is EPEVTQTPSHQVTQMGQEVILRCVPISNHLYFYWYRQILGQKVEFLVSFYNNEISEKSEIFDDQFSVERPDGSNFTLKIRSTKLEDSAMYFCASSRQGNQPQHFGDGTRLSIL.

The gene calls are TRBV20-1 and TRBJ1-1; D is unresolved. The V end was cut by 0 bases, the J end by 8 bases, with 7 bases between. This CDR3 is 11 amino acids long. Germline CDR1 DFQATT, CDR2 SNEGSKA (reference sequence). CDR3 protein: CSARDDREAFF. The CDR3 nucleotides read TGCAGTGCTAGAGATGACCGAGAAGCTTTCTTT.

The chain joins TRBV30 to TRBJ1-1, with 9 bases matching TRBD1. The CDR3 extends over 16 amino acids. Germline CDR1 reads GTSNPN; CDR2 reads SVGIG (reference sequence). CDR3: CAFSGTGLFVNTEAFF. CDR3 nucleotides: TGTGCTTTTTCCGGGACAGGGCTTTTTGTGAACACTGAAGCTTTCTTT.

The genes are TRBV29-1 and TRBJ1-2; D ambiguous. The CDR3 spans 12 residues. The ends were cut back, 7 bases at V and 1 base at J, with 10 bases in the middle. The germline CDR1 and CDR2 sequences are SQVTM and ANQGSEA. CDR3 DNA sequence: TGCAGCGCCGCAGCGCTTAACTATGGCTACACCTTC. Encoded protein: CSAAALNYGYTF.

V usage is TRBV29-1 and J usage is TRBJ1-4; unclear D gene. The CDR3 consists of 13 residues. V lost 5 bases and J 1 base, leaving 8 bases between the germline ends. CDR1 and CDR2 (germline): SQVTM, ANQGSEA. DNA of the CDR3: TGCAGCGTTTTCGGTGTAACTAATGAAAAACTGTTTTTT. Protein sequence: CSVFGVTNEKLFF.

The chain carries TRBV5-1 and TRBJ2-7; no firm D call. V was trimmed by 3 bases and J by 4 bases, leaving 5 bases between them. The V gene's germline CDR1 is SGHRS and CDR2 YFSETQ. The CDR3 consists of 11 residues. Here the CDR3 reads CASSYKYEQYF. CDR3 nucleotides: TGCGCCAGCAGCTATAAGTACGAGCAGTACTTC.

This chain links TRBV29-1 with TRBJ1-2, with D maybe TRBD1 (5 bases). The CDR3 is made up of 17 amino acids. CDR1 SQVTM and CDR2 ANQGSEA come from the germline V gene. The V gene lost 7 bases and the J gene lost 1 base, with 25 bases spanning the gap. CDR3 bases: TGCAGCGCTCGACAGCCGGAGGAGGCCAGAGATAACTATGGCTACACCTTC. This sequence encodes CSARQPEEARDNYGYTF.

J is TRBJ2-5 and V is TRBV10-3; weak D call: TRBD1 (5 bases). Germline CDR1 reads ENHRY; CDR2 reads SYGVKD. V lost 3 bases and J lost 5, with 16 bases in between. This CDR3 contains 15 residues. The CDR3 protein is CAISDDSLLSETQYF. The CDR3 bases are TGTGCCATCAGTGATGACAGCCTTCTGTCTGAGACCCAGTACTTC.

The DNA for the CDR3 is TGTGCCAGTAGCCTCGATGTTGGGCGGGAGGTGTTCTTC. Its protein is CASSLDVGREVFF. V and J are TRBV19 and TRBJ2-1; 8 bases agree with TRBD2. The V gene's germline CDR1 is LNHDA and CDR2 SQIVND (reference sequence). The length of the CDR3 is 13 residues. Trimming at V came to 6 bases and at J to 15 bases, leaving 13 bases not matched to a gene.

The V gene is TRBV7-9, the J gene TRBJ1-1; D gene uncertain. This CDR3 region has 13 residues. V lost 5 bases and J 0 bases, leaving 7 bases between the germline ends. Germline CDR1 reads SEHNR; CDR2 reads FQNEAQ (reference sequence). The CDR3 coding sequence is TGTGCCAGCAGCGAAGAGATGAACACTGAAGCTTTCTTT. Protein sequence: CASSEEMNTEAFF.

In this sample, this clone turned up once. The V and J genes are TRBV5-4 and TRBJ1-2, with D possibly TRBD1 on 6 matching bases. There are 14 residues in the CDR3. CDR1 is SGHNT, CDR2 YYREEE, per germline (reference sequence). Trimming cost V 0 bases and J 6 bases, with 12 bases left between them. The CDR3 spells CASSLVGTSNGYTF. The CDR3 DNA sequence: TGTGCCAGCAGCTTGGTAGGGACATCTAATGGCTACACCTTC.

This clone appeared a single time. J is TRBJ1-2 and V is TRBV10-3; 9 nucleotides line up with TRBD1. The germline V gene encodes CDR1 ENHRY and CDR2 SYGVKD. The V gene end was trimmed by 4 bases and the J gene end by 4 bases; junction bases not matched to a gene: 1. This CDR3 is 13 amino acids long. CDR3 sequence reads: CAISVTGGYGYTF. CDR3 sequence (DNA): TGTGCCATCAGTGTGACAGGGGGCTATGGCTACACCTTC.

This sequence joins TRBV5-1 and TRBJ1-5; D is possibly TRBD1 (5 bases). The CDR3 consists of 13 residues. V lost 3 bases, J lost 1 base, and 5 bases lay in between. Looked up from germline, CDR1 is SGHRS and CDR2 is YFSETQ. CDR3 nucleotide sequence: TGCGCCAGCAGCTGGGACAGCAATCAGCCCCAGCATTTT. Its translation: CASSWDSNQPQHF.

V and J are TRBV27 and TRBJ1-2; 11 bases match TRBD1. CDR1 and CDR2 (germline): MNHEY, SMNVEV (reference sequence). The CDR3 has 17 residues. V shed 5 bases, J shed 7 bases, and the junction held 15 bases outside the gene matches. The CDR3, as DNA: TGTGCCAGCAGTCCGCCGGGACAGGGGGGCCTCCCGGGTGGCTACACCTTC. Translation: CASSPPGQGGLPGGYTF.

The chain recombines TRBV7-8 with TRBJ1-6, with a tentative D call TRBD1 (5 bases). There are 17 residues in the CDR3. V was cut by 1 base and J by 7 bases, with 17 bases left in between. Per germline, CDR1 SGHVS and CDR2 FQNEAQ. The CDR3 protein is CASSLVTGPGYNSPLHF. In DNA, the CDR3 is TGTGCCAGCAGCTTAGTAACTGGTCCAGGGTACAATTCACCCCTCCACTTT.

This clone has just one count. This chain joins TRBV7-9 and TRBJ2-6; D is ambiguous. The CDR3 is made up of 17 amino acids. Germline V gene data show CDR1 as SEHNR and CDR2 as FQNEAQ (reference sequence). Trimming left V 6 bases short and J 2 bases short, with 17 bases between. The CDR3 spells CASRSTRVGTGANVLTF. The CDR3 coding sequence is TGTGCCAGCAGATCCACCCGGGTGGGGACTGGGGCCAACGTCCTGACTTTC.